These 17 T cell receptor beta chains came from one sample sequenced in a study of blood T cell repertoires in COVID-19. The table came from immunoSEQ multiplex PCR; TCRdb's copy has only in-frame clones and leaves some out. In the table there are hundreds of thousands of clones, 92% of which are singletons. The sample comprised peripheral blood. The origin of the receptors is a man in his 60s with COVID-19, enrolled during active disease.

The rearrangement uses TRBV7-9 and TRBJ1-1, with TRBD1 matching 11 bases. CDR3 length: 16 residues. Germline V gene lookup returns CDR1 SEHNR and CDR2 FQNEAQ (reference sequence). The J segment lost 2 bases and the V segment lost 3 bases, leaving 5 bases of the junction unmatched. CDR3 in DNA: TGTGCCAGCAGCTTCGGACAGGGGGCAGGAAACACTGAAGCTTTCTTT. It codes for CASSFGQGAGNTEAFF. The whole variable domain, remainder taken from reference TRBV7-9 and TRBJ1-1, is DTGVSQNPRHKITKRGQNVTFRCDPISEHNRLYWYRQTLGQGPEFLTYFQNEAQLEKSRLLSDRFSAERPKGSFSTLEIQRTEQGDSAMYLCASSFGQGAGNTEAFFGQGTRLTVV.

Only a few counts were recorded for this clone. The CDR3 loop is CASSQDSRGGYTF. The CDR3 DNA reads as TGCGCCAGCAGCCAAGATTCGAGAGGTGGCTACACCTTC. The chain employs TRBV4-1 and TRBJ1-2; D remains unclear. The germline V gene encodes CDR1 MGHRA and CDR2 YSYEKL. The CDR3 spans 13 residues. Trimming took off 0 bases at V and 7 bases at J, with 9 bases between the two ends.

The J gene is TRBJ1-1, the V gene TRBV4-1; D gene uncertain. Trimming pared 4 bases from V and 4 bases from J, leaving 10 bases between. This CDR3 has 13 residues. From germline, CDR1 is MGHRA and CDR2 YSYEKL. The CDR3 loop is CASSPRRFTEAFF. Here the CDR3 DNA reads TGCGCCAGCAGCCCTCGTCGGTTCACTGAAGCTTTCTTT.

V is TRBV3-1 (or the pseudogene TRBV3-2) and J is TRBJ1-2; 12 bases align to TRBD1. The CDR3 sequence is 15 residues long. J was trimmed by 4 bases and V by 4 bases; bases with no gene match: 4. Germline CDR1 reads LGHDT; CDR2 reads YNNKEL (reference sequence). CDR3 bases: TGTGCCAGCAGCCTAGGGACAGGGGGCCTCTATGGCTACACCTTC. Its protein is CASSLGTGGLYGYTF.

As to this clone: Other DNA sequences in the sample encode the same CDR3. The CDR3 loop reads CASSITDYGYTF. CDR3 nucleotide sequence: TGTGCCAGTAGTATTACAGACTATGGCTACACCTTC. V and J are TRBV19 and TRBJ1-2; D call uncertain. This CDR3 is built from 12 residues. V lost 3 bases and J 3 bases, leaving 5 bases between the germline ends. The germline V gene has CDR1 LNHDA and CDR2 SQIVND (reference sequence).

The J gene is TRBJ2-1, the V gene TRBV20-1, with D unresolved. Germline V gene sequence: CDR1 DFQATT, CDR2 SNEGSKA (reference sequence). Trimming removed 5 bases from V and 14 bases from J, with 16 bases in between. The CDR3 is 11 residues long. The CDR3 reads CSAYPPDTEFF. For the CDR3, the DNA is TGCAGTGCTTACCCCCCAGATACCGAGTTCTTC.

The genes are TRBV27 and TRBJ2-1; no clear D. The V and J ends lost 5 bases and 4 bases respectively, with 6 bases between them. CDR3 length equals 12 residues. Germline CDR1 and CDR2: MNHEY and SMNVEV (reference sequence). The CDR3 protein is CASSDIYNEQFF. DNA of the CDR3: TGTGCCAGCAGTGACATTTACAATGAGCAGTTCTTC.

This chain uses TRBV27 with TRBJ1-4; TRBD1 is a possible D gene (6 bases). Trimming removed 5 bases at V and 2 bases at J, with 9 bases between. Germline assignment: CDR1 MNHEY and CDR2 SMNVEV (reference sequence). The CDR3 contains 14 residues. Written as DNA, the CDR3 is TGTGCCAGCAGTCGGACAGCGACTAATGAAAAACTGTTTTTT. The encoded protein is CASSRTATNEKLFF.

V gene TRBV12-2 combines with J gene TRBJ2-3; no DNA check was done on the table's D call, TRBD2. TRBV12-2 is a known pseudogene. The CDR3 has 14 residues. The CDR3 region is CASRLYGEADTQYF. The CDR3 nucleotides are TGTGCAAGTCGCTTATATGGGGAGGCAGATACGCAGTATTTT.

V is TRBV3-1 (or the pseudogene TRBV3-2) and J is TRBJ2-3; D is possibly TRBD2 (6 bases). Between the trimmed V and J ends, which lost 5 bases and 0 bases, there was a span of 15 bases. The CDR3 has 16 amino acids. Germline V CDR1 and CDR2: LGHDT, YNNKEL (reference sequence). This chain's CDR3 is CASSIRDSPSTDTQYF. The CDR3 DNA reads as TGTGCCAGCAGCATTCGGGACTCCCCTAGCACAGATACGCAGTATTTT.

The V gene is TRBV27, the J gene TRBJ1-1; the D gene is possibly TRBD1 (6 bases). The V end was cut by 2 bases, the J end by 8 bases, with 27 bases between. CDR1 and CDR2 from the germline V gene are MNHEY and SMNVEV (reference sequence). This CDR3 spans 18 amino acids. This CDR3 is CASSLNGPLTGREGEAFF. CDR3 coding DNA: TGTGCCAGCAGTTTAAACGGACCTCTTACAGGGCGGGAGGGGGAAGCTTTCTTT.

With regard to this clone: Other DNA sequences in this sample translate to the same CDR3. The rearrangement uses TRBV6-5 and TRBJ2-1, with 11 bases fitting TRBD2. The CDR3 sequence is 15 residues long. Trimming removed 3 bases from V and 4 bases from J; junction bases left unmatched: 2. CDR1 MNHEY and CDR2 SVGAGI come from the germline V gene. CDR3 coding DNA: TGTGCCAGCAGTTATACTAGCGGGAGTTACAATGAGCAGTTCTTC. Translation gives CASSYTSGSYNEQFF.

V gene TRBV5-5 combines with J gene TRBJ1-5, with D perhaps matching TRBD1 (5 bases). CDR3 length equals 13 residues. V gave up 0 bases and J gave up 9 bases, with 10 bases separating them. Germline V CDR1 and CDR2: SGHKS, YYEKEE (reference sequence). The CDR3 is CASSLEGQRPQHF. CDR3 DNA: TGTGCCAGCAGCTTGGAGGGGCAGAGGCCCCAGCATTTT. The whole variable domain, filled in from reference TRBV5-5 and TRBJ1-5, reads DAGVTQSPTHLIKTRGQQVTLRCSPISGHKSVSWYQQVLGQGPQFIFQYYEKEERGRGNFPDRFSARQFPNYSSELNVNALLLGDSALYLCASSLEGQRPQHFGDGTRLSIL.

This rearrangement joins TRBV3-1 (or the pseudogene TRBV3-2) to TRBJ2-7; 12 bases are shared with TRBD2. Germline V lookup: CDR1 LGHDT, CDR2 YNNKEL (reference sequence). The ends lost 4 bases at V and 7 bases at J; junction bases unmatched: 5. The CDR3 has 14 residues. CDR3 sequence reads: CASSRTSGEGEQYF. CDR3 DNA sequence: TGTGCCAGCAGCCGGACTAGCGGGGAGGGAGAGCAGTACTTC.

The chain has TRBV3-1 (or the pseudogene TRBV3-2) and TRBJ2-3; 12 nucleotides line up with TRBD2. J gave up 2 bases and V 4 bases, and 13 bases lay outside the gene matches. Germline CDR1 and CDR2: LGHDT and YNNKEL (reference sequence). The length of the CDR3 is 19 residues. Here the CDR3 DNA reads TGTGCCAGCAGCCCCACCTACGGGCTAGCGGGGGGGCTCACAGATACGCAGTATTTT. This sequence encodes CASSPTYGLAGGLTDTQYF.

The CDR3 reads CASRKGLAGDFEQFF. The CDR3 DNA reads TGTGCCAGCAGGAAAGGACTAGCGGGGGATTTTGAGCAGTTCTTC. The chain links TRBV6-6 to TRBJ2-1; 13 bases map to TRBD2. The CDR3 is made up of 15 amino acids. Germline values: CDR1 MNHNY, CDR2 SVGAGI (reference sequence). With V trimmed by 6 bases and J by 9 bases, 8 bases remained unmatched.

V gene TRBV30 combines with J gene TRBJ2-2; tentatively, D is TRBD2 (7 bases). V was trimmed by 0 bases and J by 5 bases, leaving 16 bases between them. This CDR3 has 16 residues. The germline V gene encodes CDR1 GTSNPN and CDR2 SVGIG (reference sequence). CDR3 in amino acids: CAWSVRGAVRTGELFF. In DNA, the CDR3 is TGTGCCTGGAGTGTACGGGGGGCCGTAAGGACCGGGGAGCTGTTTTTT.